This TCR beta chain was documented in a study of siplizumab effects on memory and regulatory T cells. Overall study findings and caveats: With siplizumab, Treg-derived clones averaged approximately 72% of mappable alloreactive CD4+ clones, versus 26.9% in controls. It was not possible to assign a naive or memory phenotype to roughly 75-95% of proliferating CD4+ or CD8+ clones. Naive T cells appeared more varied than memory cells and looked like key alloresponse contributors.

Sequencing of each sample assayed some 9.4 x 10^4 TCR templates. Profiled with immunoSEQ multiplex PCR; TCRdb holds only in-frame clones, not every one. The sample comprises 98,000 or so clones, over 90% of which are singletons, and about 0.62% rests with the top ten. Turning to this clone: As yet, its antigen is unknown.

The sequence derives from a human donor in good health. The sequencing sample was made of Tregs sorted from blood.

CDR3 bases: TGTGCTAGTGGTTTGCCACTAGCGGGAGGGCCCTACGAGCAGTACTTC. It codes for CASGLPLAGGPYEQYF. This chain uses TRBV12-5 with TRBJ2-5; 13 bases fit TRBD2. The tail of the sequence fits TRBJ2-7 better, so the J call may be wrong. Germline V CDR1 and CDR2: LGHNT, FRNRAP. This CDR3 region has 16 residues.